The 9 T cell receptor beta chains listed next were all sequenced from one sample in a study of T cell repertoires in cytomegalovirus infection. Antigens for these TCRs are unknown. One entry per CDR3 protein, called by TCRdb with MiXCR from the reads. Of a few hundred thousand distinct CDR3 sequences listed, around 25% are singletons. The sequences come from cultured PBMCs, collected from culture after CMV antigen stimulation. The receptors were sampled from a human donor in good health (CMV status not recorded). Some clones in this sample may be carry-over from other donors' samples.

The CDR3 coding sequence is TGTGCCAGCAGTTCGACAGGGGGCGTTGGACAGCCCCAGCATTTT. As protein: CASSSTGGVGQPQHF. The chain uses TRBV27 and TRBJ1-5; TRBD1 matches at 10 bases. Trimming at V came to 4 bases and at J to 7 bases, leaving 7 bases not matched to a gene. Germline V gene lookup returns CDR1 MNHEY and CDR2 SMNVEV (reference sequence). This CDR3 is built from 15 residues.

This chain uses TRBV27 with TRBJ2-1; 11 positions match TRBD2. V shed 5 bases and J 0 bases; nucleotides not matched to a gene: 6. The CDR3 is made up of 17 amino acids. Germline CDR1 MNHEY, CDR2 SMNVEV (reference sequence). The CDR3 DNA reads TGTGCCAGCAGTATAGGACTAGCGGGCAGCTCCTACAATGAGCAGTTCTTC. It is translated as CASSIGLAGSSYNEQFF.

V and J are TRBV4-1 and TRBJ2-3, with 8 bases identical to TRBD1. Germline CDR1 is MGHRA and CDR2 is YSYEKL. V was clipped by 0 bases and J by 9 bases; unmatched bases: 2. The CDR3 length is 13 residues. CDR3 bases: TGCGCCAGCAGCCAAGATCAGGGGGCCACGCAGTATTTT. Residues: CASSQDQGATQYF.

The chain combines TRBV28 with TRBJ2-6; D unclear. The germline V gene encodes CDR1 MDHEN and CDR2 SYDVKM. This CDR3 comprises 16 residues. V was shortened by 9 bases and J by 4 bases, with 19 bases between the two germline ends. In nucleotides, the CDR3 is TGTGCCAGTTCAAAAACTCCACGTGCGGGGGCCAACGTCCTGACTTTC. Its protein product is CASSKTPRAGANVLTF.

This clonotype occurred a few times. V is TRBV6-5 and J is TRBJ1-5; no reliable D call. The ends were cut back, 4 bases at V and 4 bases at J, with 8 bases in the middle. Per germline, CDR1 MNHEY and CDR2 SVGAGI. This CDR3 region has 13 residues. The CDR3 DNA is TGTGCCAGCAGTTGGAGGAGGAATCAGCCCCAGCATTTT. Translating it yields CASSWRRNQPQHF.

For the CDR3, the DNA is TGTGCCAGCAGCCTCCACCTAAGGACTGGGGGACAAGAGACCCAGTACTTC. This gives the protein CASSLHLRTGGQETQYF. The chain combines TRBV5-4 with TRBJ2-5; tentatively, D is TRBD1 or TRBD2 (5 bases each). CDR3 length: 17 residues. Germline V CDR1 and CDR2: SGHNT, YYREEE (reference sequence). Between the trimmed V and J ends, which lost 4 bases and 2 bases, there was a span of 21 bases.

This clonotype was counted a few times. The chain recombines TRBV5-4 with TRBJ2-5; 7 bases are shared with TRBD2. The ends lost 0 bases at V and 0 bases at J; junction bases unmatched: 2. In germline, CDR1 is SGHNT, CDR2 YYREEE (reference sequence). This CDR3 comprises 15 residues. The CDR3 DNA is TGTGCCAGCAGCTTGGCCGCGGGAGACCAAGAGACCCAGTACTTC. Translation gives CASSLAAGDQETQYF.

The V gene is TRBV7-9, the J gene TRBJ1-1, with 10 bases lining up with TRBD1. Trimming at V came to 5 bases and at J to 6 bases, leaving 9 bases not matched to a gene. The CDR3 length is 15 residues. Germline V lookup: CDR1 SEHNR, CDR2 FQNEAQ (reference sequence). The CDR3 reads CASSPPRTGGPEAFF. The CDR3 bases are TGTGCCAGCAGCCCACCCAGGACAGGGGGGCCTGAAGCTTTCTTT.

This clonotype was recorded a few times. The rearrangement joins TRBV19 to TRBJ2-1; 12 bases align to TRBD2. Unmatched junction bases numbered 10, after V lost 8 bases and J lost 8 bases. The CDR3 contains 15 residues. Germline CDR1 and CDR2: LNHDA and SQIVND (reference sequence). DNA of the CDR3: TGTGCCAGTCAACCGACTAGCGGGAGATCCCATGAGCAGTTCTTC. Its translation is CASQPTSGRSHEQFF.